Sequencing of this TCR beta chain was carried out in a study of identical twins. Study outcomes and limitations: There were fewer insertions in abundant cord blood beta clonotypes, but memory repertoires showed no such pattern. Out-of-frame TCR alpha sharing observed in monozygotic twins exceeded model estimates.

Germline loops: CDR1 SEHNR, CDR2 FQNEAQ (reference sequence). Trimming removed 4 bases at V and 1 base at J, with 13 bases between. The CDR3 is 15 residues long. Addition of a universal primer site occurred through template switching, and cDNA carried unique molecular identifiers. In TCRdb, the 5' RACE reads were re-called with MiXCR into one record per CDR3 protein. The sample lists 250,000 to 300,000 distinct CDR3 sequences, about 8% occurring once. As regards this clonotype: Its antigen is not known.

This sample was shared with a second study, whose subject was yellow fever vaccine responses in identical twins.

The TCR originated in a young woman in good health. Sequencing input: CD8+ T cells sorted from blood. The chain couples TRBV7-9 to TRBJ2-5, with D uncertain. The CDR3 sequence: CASSSTDAGQETQYF. The CDR3 coding sequence is TGTGCCAGCAGCTCTACGGACGCCGGCCAAGAGACCCAGTACTTC.